The next 6 T cell receptor beta chains were all read from a single sample in a study of blood T cells in healthy people across ages. Using a J-beta primer mix together with a sample-barcoded 5' primer, a second PCR was run for about 7 to 12 cycles. TCRdb called the 5' RACE reads again in MiXCR, with one record for every CDR3 protein. The sample has about 1.4 million distinct CDR3 sequences, almost 60% seen once. Sequencing was performed on blood. All receptors come from a man aged 18 to 35 in good health.

The chain is built from TRBV5-1 and TRBJ1-1, with D uncertain. V was clipped by 4 bases and J by 10 bases, with 20 bases between them. Germline CDR1 and CDR2: SGHRS and YFSETQ. The CDR3 extends over 14 amino acids. The CDR3 DNA reads as TGCGCCAGCAGCAGCGGTAATAGGTCGACGGGAGCTTTCTTT. It specifies CASSSGNRSTGAFF.

The chain joins TRBV4-1 to TRBJ2-1, with unresolved D. Trimming removed 1 base from V and 0 bases from J, with 10 bases in between. Per germline, CDR1 MGHRA and CDR2 YSYEKL. This CDR3 comprises 16 residues. The CDR3 spells CASSQVDLISYNEQFF. The CDR3 DNA sequence: TGCGCCAGCAGCCAAGTCGACTTGATCTCCTACAATGAGCAGTTCTTC.

This clonotype appeared a few times. CDR3 in amino acids: CASSLRGTLGTLYGYTF. The CDR3 DNA is TGTGCCAGCAGTTTAAGGGGAACCCTCGGGACACTCTATGGCTACACCTTC. The rearrangement joins TRBV12-3 or TRBV12-4 to TRBJ1-2; maybe TRBD1 (6 bases). Trimming took 2 bases from V and 4 from J, leaving 20 bases between them. The CDR3 covers 17 residues.

The V call is TRBV12-3 or TRBV12-4, the J call TRBJ2-4; 9 bases line up with TRBD1. The J call could be wrong; TRBJ2-7 is a better fit for the DNA end. The CDR3 sequence is 15 residues long. CDR3 sequence: CASRTDRGNSYEQYF. DNA for the CDR3: TGTGCCAGCAGGACGGACAGGGGTAACTCCTACGAGCAGTACTTC.

This clonotype was counted once. As DNA, the CDR3 is TGTGCCAGCAGTTACAGTCGGACAAGGGGGAACACTGAAGCTTTCTTT. This translates into CASSYSRTRGNTEAFF. V usage is TRBV6-6 and J usage is TRBJ1-1; possibly TRBD1 for D (5 bases). This CDR3 region has 16 residues. With 2 bases removed from V and 1 base from J, the gap between germline ends came to 14 bases. CDR1 and CDR2 from the germline V gene are MNHNY and SVGAGI (reference sequence).

This chain uses TRBV29-1 with TRBJ2-1, with 7 bases that match TRBD2. Germline V gene lookup returns CDR1 SQVTM and CDR2 ANQGSEA. The CDR3 length is 14 residues. With V trimmed by 4 bases and J by 4 bases, 7 bases remained unmatched. The CDR3 sequence is CSVAWSGEYNEQFF. The CDR3, as DNA: TGCAGCGTTGCTTGGAGCGGGGAATACAATGAGCAGTTCTTC.